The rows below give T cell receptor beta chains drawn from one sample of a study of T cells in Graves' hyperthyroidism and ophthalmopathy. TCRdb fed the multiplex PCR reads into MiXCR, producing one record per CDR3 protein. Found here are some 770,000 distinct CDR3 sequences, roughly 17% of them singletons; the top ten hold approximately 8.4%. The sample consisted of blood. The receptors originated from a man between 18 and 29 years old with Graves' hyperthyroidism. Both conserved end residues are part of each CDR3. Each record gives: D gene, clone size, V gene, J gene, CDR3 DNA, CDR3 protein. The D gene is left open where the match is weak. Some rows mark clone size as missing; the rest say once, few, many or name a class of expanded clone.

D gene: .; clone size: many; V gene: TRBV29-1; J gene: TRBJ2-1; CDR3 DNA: TGCAGCGTTGCTCTGTCGGGACTTATGGGAGATGAGCAGTTCTTC; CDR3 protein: CSVALSGLMGDEQFF
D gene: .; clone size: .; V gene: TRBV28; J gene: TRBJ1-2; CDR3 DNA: TGTGCCAGCAGCGACAGGGGCTACACCTTC; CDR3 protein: CASSDRGYTF
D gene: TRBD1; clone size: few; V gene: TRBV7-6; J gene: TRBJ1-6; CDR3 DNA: TGTGCCAGCAGCGCTACCGGGACAGGGGAATCACCCCTCCACTTT; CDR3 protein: CASSATGTGESPLHF
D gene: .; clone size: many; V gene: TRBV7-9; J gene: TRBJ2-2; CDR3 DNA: TGTGCCAGCAGTTTAGGAGCGAACACCGGGGAGCTGTTTTTT; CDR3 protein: CASSLGANTGELFF
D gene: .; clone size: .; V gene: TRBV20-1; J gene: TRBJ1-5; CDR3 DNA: TGCAGTGCTAGTCCAGGGGGCAATCAGCCCCAGCATTTT; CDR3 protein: CSASPGGNQPQHF
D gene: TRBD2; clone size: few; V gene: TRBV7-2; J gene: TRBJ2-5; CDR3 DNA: TGTGCCAGCAGCTTAGTTGCGGCTAGCGGTCTTTACTTC; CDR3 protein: CASSLVAASGLYF
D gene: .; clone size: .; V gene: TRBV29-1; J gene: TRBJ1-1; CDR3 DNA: TGCAGCGTTGAAGAGAGGGCTGGAGCTTTCTTT; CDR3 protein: CSVEERAGAFF
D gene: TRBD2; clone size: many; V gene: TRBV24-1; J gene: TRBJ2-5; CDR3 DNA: TGTGCCACCAGTGACCCGGGACTAGCGGGAAGAAGGAGAGGGACCCAGTACTTC; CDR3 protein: CATSDPGLAGRRRGTQYF
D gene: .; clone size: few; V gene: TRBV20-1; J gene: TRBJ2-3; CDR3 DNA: TGCAGTGCTAGTGAGGATCCTAGCACAGATACGCAGTATTTT; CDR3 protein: CSASEDPSTDTQYF
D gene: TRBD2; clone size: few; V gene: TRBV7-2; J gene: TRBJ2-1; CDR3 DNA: TGTGCCAGCAGCTTAGCCGGACTAGCGTCTTACAATGAGCAGTTCTTC; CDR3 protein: CASSLAGLASYNEQFF
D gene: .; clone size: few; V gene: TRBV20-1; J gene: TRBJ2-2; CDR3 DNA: TGCAGCCTGCCACGCGGGAACACCGGGGAGCTGTTTTTT; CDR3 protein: CSLPRGNTGELFF
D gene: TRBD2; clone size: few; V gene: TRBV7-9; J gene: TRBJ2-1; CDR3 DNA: TGTGCCAGCAGCTTAGTACTGGGGGGGTCACACAATGAGCAGTTCTTC; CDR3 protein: CASSLVLGGSHNEQFF
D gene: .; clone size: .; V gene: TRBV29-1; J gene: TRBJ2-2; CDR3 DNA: TGCAGCGTTGAAGCCAGTGGAGACACCGGGGAGCTGTTTTTT; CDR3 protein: CSVEASGDTGELFF
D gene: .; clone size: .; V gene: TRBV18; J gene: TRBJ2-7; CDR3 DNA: TGTGCCAGCTCATCGGACGACGGATCCTACGAGCAGTACTTC; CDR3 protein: CASSSDDGSYEQYF
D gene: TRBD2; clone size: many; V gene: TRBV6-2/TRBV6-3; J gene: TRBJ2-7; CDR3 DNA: TGTGCCAGCAGTTCGTCTAGCGGGAGGCACGAGCAGTACTTC; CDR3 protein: CASSSSSGRHEQYF
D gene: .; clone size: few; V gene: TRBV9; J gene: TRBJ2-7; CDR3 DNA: TGTGCCAGCAGTCCGGGTGGGACACAGCAATACGAGCAGTACTTC; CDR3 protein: CASSPGGTQQYEQYF
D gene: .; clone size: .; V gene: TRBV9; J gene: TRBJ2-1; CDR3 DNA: TGTGCCAGCAGCGCTCGAGCGGGCTTCTTAGACAATGAGCAGTTCTTC; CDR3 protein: CASSARAGFLDNEQFF
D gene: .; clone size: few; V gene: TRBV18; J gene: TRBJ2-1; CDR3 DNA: TGTGCCAGCTCACCAAACATCCCCTCGGTGTTAGCGCCCGAAGATGAGCAGTTCTTC; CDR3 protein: CASSPNIPSVLAPEDEQFF
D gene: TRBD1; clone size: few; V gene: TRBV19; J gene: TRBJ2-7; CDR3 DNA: TGTGCCAGTAGTGAGAGGGACAGGGGGTTCGGCGAGCAGTACTTC; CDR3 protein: CASSERDRGFGEQYF
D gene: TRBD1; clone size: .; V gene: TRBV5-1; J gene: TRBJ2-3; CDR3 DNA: TGCGCCAGCAGCTCCGGACAGGCAAGTTCAGATACGCAGTATTTT; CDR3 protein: CASSSGQASSDTQYF
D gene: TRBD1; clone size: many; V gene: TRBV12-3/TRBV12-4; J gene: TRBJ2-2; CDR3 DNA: TGTGCCAGCAGACCTTCGACAGGGGGCGTCACCGGGGAGCTGTTTTTT; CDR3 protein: CASRPSTGGVTGELFF
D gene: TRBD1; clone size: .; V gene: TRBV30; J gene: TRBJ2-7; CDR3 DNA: TGTGCCTGGAGTCCCGGGACAGGGGCGTACGAGCAGTACTTC; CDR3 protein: CAWSPGTGAYEQYF
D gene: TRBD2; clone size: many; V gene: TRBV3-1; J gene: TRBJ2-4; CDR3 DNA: TGTGCCAGCAGCCAAGAACTAGCGGGAGTTCTCGAAAACATTCAGTACTTC; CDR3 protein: CASSQELAGVLENIQYF
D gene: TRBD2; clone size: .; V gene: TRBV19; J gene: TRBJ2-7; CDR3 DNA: TGTGCCAGTAGTCAACTAGCGGGAGCGACCTACGAGCAGTACTTC; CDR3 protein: CASSQLAGATYEQYF
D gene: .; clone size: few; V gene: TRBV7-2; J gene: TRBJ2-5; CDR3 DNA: TGTGCCAGCAGCACGCGGAGTCGGGGAGAGACCCAGTACTTC; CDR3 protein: CASSTRSRGETQYF
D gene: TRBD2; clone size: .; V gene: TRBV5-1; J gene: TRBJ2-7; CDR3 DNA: TGCGCCAGCAGCTTTGCACGTAGCGGGAGAGACGAGCAGTACTTC; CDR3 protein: CASSFARSGRDEQYF
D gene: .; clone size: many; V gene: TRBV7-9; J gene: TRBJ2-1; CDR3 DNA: TGTGCCAGCAGCCTAGTGGTGGACAATGAGCAGTTCTTC; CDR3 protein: CASSLVVDNEQFF
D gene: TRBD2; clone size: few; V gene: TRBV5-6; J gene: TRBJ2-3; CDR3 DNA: TGTGCCAGCAGCTTTAGCGGGAGTGACTATCTCACAGATACGCAGTATTTT; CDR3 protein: CASSFSGSDYLTDTQYF
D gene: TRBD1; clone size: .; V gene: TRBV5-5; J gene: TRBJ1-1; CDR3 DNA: TGTGCCAGCAGCTTTGGACAGGGGGCAGCGAACACTGAAGCTTTCTTT; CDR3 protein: CASSFGQGAANTEAFF
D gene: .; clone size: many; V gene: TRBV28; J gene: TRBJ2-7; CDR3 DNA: TGTGCCAGCAGTACAGGACCCTACGAGCAGTACTTC; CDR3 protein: CASSTGPYEQYF
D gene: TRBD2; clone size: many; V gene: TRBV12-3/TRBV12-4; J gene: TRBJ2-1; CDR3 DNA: TGTGCCCTGGGCGGACTAGCGGGAGTCAATGAGCAGTTCTTC; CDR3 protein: CALGGLAGVNEQFF
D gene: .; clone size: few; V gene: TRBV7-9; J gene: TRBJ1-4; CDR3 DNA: TGTGCCAGCAGCCCCAGGGCGCGGGCCCGTAATGAAAAACTGTTTTTT; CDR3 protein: CASSPRARARNEKLFF
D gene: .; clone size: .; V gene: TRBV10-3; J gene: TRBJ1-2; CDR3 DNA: TGTGCCATCAGTCTGAGGACGTTCTATGGCTACACCTTC; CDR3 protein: CAISLRTFYGYTF